These T cell receptor beta chains were read from a single sample in a study of CD8 T cells in ankylosing spondylitis. MiXCR, applied by TCRdb to the 5' RACE reads, yields one record per CDR3 protein. The data show around 130,000 distinct CDR3 sequences, 9.3% seen once. The sequenced material came from blood, either unsorted or a sorted T cell fraction (not recorded which). These receptors were taken from a male donor with ankylosing spondylitis or in good health (not recorded which). Both conserved end residues are part of each CDR3. The D gene is left open where the match is weak. Expanded clones get a size class; other rows say once, few or many, or leave the size out.

d_gene: TRBD1
v_gene: TRBV3-1
j_gene: TRBJ1-1
abundance: many
CDR3aa: CASSHGTVSNTEAFF
CDR3nt: TGTGCCAGCAGCCACGGGACAGTGTCGAACACTGAAGCTTTCTTT

d_gene: NA
v_gene: TRBV20-1
j_gene: TRBJ2-3
abundance: NA
CDR3aa: CSARGWAQGPLTDTQYF
CDR3nt: TGCAGTGCTAGAGGGTGGGCGCAGGGGCCCCTCACAGATACGCAGTATTTT

d_gene: NA
v_gene: TRBV7-9
j_gene: TRBJ2-7
abundance: many
CDR3aa: CASSNSASGYEQYF
CDR3nt: TGTGCCAGCAGCAATTCGGCTTCGGGTTACGAGCAGTACTTC

d_gene: TRBD2
v_gene: TRBV12-3/TRBV12-4
j_gene: TRBJ2-1
abundance: NA
CDR3aa: CAFSLTTSGRARDNEQFF
CDR3nt: TGTGCCTTCAGTTTGACGACTAGCGGGAGGGCCAGGGACAATGAGCAGTTCTTC

d_gene: NA
v_gene: TRBV5-5
j_gene: TRBJ2-7
abundance: few
CDR3aa: CASSPAGVREQYF
CDR3nt: TGTGCCAGCAGCCCTGCCGGCGTGCGGGAGCAGTACTTC

d_gene: NA
v_gene: TRBV20-1
j_gene: TRBJ2-7
abundance: many
CDR3aa: CSVSRDQMGRRGEQYF
CDR3nt: TGCAGTGTAAGCAGAGACCAGATGGGGCGACGCGGCGAGCAGTACTTC

d_gene: TRBD1
v_gene: TRBV18
j_gene: TRBJ1-2
abundance: many
CDR3aa: CASSPRTGENYGYTF
CDR3nt: TGTGCCAGCTCACCAAGGACAGGGGAGAACTATGGCTACACCTTC

d_gene: TRBD2
v_gene: TRBV6-1
j_gene: TRBJ2-1
abundance: few
CDR3aa: CASSTGTSHYNEQFF
CDR3nt: TGTGCCAGCAGCACCGGGACTAGCCATTACAATGAGCAGTTCTTC

d_gene: TRBD1
v_gene: TRBV29-1
j_gene: TRBJ1-1
abundance: many
CDR3aa: CSVAIPTGAAFMNTEAFF
CDR3nt: TGCAGCGTCGCGATACCTACAGGGGCCGCGTTCATGAACACTGAAGCTTTCTTT

d_gene: NA
v_gene: TRBV4-2
j_gene: TRBJ1-5
abundance: NA
CDR3aa: CASSQDPGPSLMGNQPQHF
CDR3nt: TGTGCCAGCAGCCAAGACCCCGGACCCAGTCTTATGGGCAATCAGCCCCAGCATTTT

d_gene: TRBD2
v_gene: TRBV3-1
j_gene: TRBJ2-1
abundance: few
CDR3aa: CASSPPGGRHYNEQFF
CDR3nt: TGTGCCAGCAGCCCTCCGGGAGGGCGCCACTACAATGAGCAGTTCTTC

d_gene: TRBD1
v_gene: TRBV6-2/TRBV6-3
j_gene: TRBJ2-2
abundance: many
CDR3aa: CASRPRTGKNTGELFF
CDR3nt: TGTGCCAGCAGACCCCGGACAGGGAAGAACACCGGGGAGCTGTTTTTT

d_gene: NA
v_gene: TRBV7-6
j_gene: TRBJ2-1
abundance: many
CDR3aa: CASSLVWEEPYNEQFF
CDR3nt: TGTGCCAGCAGCTTAGTTTGGGAGGAACCCTACAATGAGCAGTTCTTC

d_gene: NA
v_gene: TRBV6-1
j_gene: TRBJ1-5
abundance: few
CDR3aa: CASRVGSNQPQHF
CDR3nt: TGTGCCAGCAGGGTGGGTAGCAATCAGCCCCAGCATTTT

d_gene: NA
v_gene: TRBV6-1
j_gene: TRBJ1-5
abundance: NA
CDR3aa: CASSEGRRRQPQHF
CDR3nt: TGTGCCAGCAGTGAAGGCAGGCGGCGTCAGCCCCAGCATTTT

d_gene: NA
v_gene: TRBV2
j_gene: TRBJ1-1
abundance: many
CDR3aa: CAGAVEGSYTEAFF
CDR3nt: TGTGCCGGGGCAGTAGAGGGGTCGTACACTGAAGCTTTCTTT

d_gene: NA
v_gene: TRBV7-3
j_gene: TRBJ2-3
abundance: many
CDR3aa: CASSNADTQYF
CDR3nt: TGTGCCAGCAGCAACGCAGATACGCAGTATTTT

d_gene: NA
v_gene: TRBV7-6
j_gene: TRBJ2-2
abundance: many
CDR3aa: CASSLTGATGELFF
CDR3nt: TGTGCCAGCAGCTTAACGGGAGCTACCGGGGAGCTGTTTTTT

d_gene: NA
v_gene: TRBV3-1
j_gene: TRBJ2-5
abundance: many
CDR3aa: CASSQGSLAQETQYF
CDR3nt: TGTGCCAGCAGCCAAGGGTCACTGGCCCAAGAGACCCAGTACTTC

d_gene: TRBD2
v_gene: TRBV20-1
j_gene: TRBJ2-1
abundance: many
CDR3aa: CSASTSGRHNEQFF
CDR3nt: TGCAGTGCTAGTACTAGCGGGAGGCACAATGAGCAGTTCTTC

d_gene: NA
v_gene: TRBV11-2
j_gene: TRBJ2-5
abundance: many
CDR3aa: CASSLEWQGGGETQYF
CDR3nt: TGTGCCAGCAGCTTAGAATGGCAGGGAGGTGGAGAGACCCAGTACTTC

d_gene: NA
v_gene: TRBV25-1
j_gene: TRBJ2-5
abundance: NA
CDR3aa: CASSPADGQGTQYF
CDR3nt: TGTGCCAGCAGTCCTGCGGACGGCCAGGGGACCCAGTACTTC

d_gene: TRBD1
v_gene: TRBV7-3
j_gene: TRBJ2-1
abundance: few
CDR3aa: CASSYQGAQNNEQFF
CDR3nt: TGTGCCAGCAGCTACCAGGGGGCCCAAAACAATGAGCAGTTCTTC

d_gene: TRBD2
v_gene: TRBV15
j_gene: TRBJ2-7
abundance: NA
CDR3aa: CATSRKGLAGGPNEQYF
CDR3nt: TGTGCCACCAGCAGAAAAGGACTAGCGGGAGGGCCAAACGAGCAGTACTTC